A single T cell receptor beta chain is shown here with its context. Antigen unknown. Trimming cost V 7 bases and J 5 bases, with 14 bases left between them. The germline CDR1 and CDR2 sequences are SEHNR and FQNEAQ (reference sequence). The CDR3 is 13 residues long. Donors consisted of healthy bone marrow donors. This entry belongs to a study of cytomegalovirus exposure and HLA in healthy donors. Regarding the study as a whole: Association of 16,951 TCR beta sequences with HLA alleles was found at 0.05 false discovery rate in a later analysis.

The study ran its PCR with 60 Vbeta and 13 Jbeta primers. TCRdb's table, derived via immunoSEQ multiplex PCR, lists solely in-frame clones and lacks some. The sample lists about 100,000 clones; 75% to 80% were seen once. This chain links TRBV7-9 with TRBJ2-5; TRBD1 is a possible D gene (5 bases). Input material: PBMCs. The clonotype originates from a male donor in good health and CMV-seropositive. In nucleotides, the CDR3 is TGTGCCAGCAACAAGGGGATACTGGAGACCCAGTACTTC. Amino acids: CASNKGILETQYF.